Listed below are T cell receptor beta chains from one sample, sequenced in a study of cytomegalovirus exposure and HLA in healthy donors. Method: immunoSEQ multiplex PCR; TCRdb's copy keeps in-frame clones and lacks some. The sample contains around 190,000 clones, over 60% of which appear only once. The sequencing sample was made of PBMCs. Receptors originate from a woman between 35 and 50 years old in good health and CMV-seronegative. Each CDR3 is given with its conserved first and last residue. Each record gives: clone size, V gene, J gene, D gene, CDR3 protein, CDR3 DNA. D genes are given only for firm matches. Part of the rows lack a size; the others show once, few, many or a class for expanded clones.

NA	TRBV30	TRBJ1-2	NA	CAWKSGGYTF	TGTGCCTGGAAGTCCGGTGGCTACACCTTC
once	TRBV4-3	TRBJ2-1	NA	CASSPRPSSESYNEQFF	TGCGCCAGCAGCCCTCGACCCTCTAGCGAGAGCTACAATGAGCAGTTCTTC
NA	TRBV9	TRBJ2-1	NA	CASSVDVRLTYNEQFF	TGTGCCAGCAGCGTAGATGTGCGTCTGACCTACAATGAGCAGTTCTTC
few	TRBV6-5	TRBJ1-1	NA	CASSSRGGVDTEAFF	TGTGCCAGCAGTTCCAGGGGTGGGGTGGACACTGAAGCTTTCTTT
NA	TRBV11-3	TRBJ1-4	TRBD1	CASSSGTANEKLFF	TGTGCCAGCAGCTCAGGGACAGCTAATGAAAAACTGTTTTTT
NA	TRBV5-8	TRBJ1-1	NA	CASNQDGDIGTEAFF	TGTGCCAGCAACCAGGATGGGGACATAGGCACTGAAGCTTTCTTT
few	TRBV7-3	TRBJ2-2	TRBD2	CASSLNGGRGTGELFF	TGTGCCAGCAGCTTAAATGGCGGGAGAGGCACCGGGGAGCTGTTTTTT
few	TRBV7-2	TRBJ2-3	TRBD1	CASSFSHRQGEGFGTQYF	TGTGCCAGCAGCTTTTCCCACCGACAGGGGGAGGGCTTCGGGACGCAGTATTTT
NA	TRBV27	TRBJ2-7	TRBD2	CASSLLAGGLEQYF	TGTGCCAGCAGTTTACTAGCGGGAGGGCTCGAGCAGTACTTC
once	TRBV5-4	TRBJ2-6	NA	CATGTPSGANVLTF	TGTGCAACAGGGACCCCCTCTGGGGCCAACGTCCTGACTTTC
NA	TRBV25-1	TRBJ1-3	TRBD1	CASSEGQSSGNTIYF	TGTGCCAGCAGTGAGGGACAGAGCTCTGGAAACACCATATATTTT
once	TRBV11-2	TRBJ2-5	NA	CASSLERETQYF	TGTGCCAGCAGCTTAGAGCGAGAGACCCAGTACTTC
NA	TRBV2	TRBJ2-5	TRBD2	CASNSGGGETQYF	TGTGCCAGCAATAGCGGGGGGGGAGAGACCCAGTACTTC
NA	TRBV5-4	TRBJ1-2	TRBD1	CASSYRTRQGYFDYGYTF	TGTGCCAGCAGCTACCGGACGAGACAGGGGTACTTCGACTATGGCTACACCTTC
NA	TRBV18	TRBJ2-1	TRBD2	CASSPRPFNLAASGRENEQFF	TGTGCCAGCTCACCGCGCCCCTTTAACCTAGCGGCTAGCGGGAGGGAGAATGAGCAGTTCTTC
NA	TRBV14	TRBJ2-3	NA	CASSLQGLGTDTQYF	TGTGCCAGCAGCCTTCAGGGGTTGGGCACAGATACGCAGTATTTT
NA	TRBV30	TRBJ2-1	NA	CAWSLGGGGYNEQLF	TGTGCCTGGAGCCTGGGGGGAGGAGGGTACAATGAGCAGCTCTTC
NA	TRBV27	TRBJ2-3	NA	CASTPRTGSSADTQYF	TGTGCCAGCACTCCTCGGACGGGAAGTAGCGCAGATACGCAGTATTTT
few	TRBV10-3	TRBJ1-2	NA	CAISETGTNGYTF	TGTGCCATCAGTGAGACAGGGACAAATGGCTACACCTTC
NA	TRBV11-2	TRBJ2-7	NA	CASSSEIQQYF	TGTGCCAGCAGCTCCGAGATTCAGCAGTACTTC
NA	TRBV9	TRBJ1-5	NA	CATWAGNQPQHF	TGTGCCACCTGGGCAGGGAACCAGCCCCAGCATTTT
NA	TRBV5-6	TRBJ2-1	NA	CATSREYGYNEQFF	TGTGCCACCAGTAGGGAGTACGGATACAATGAGCAGTTCTTC
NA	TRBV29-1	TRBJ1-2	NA	CSVGHALAGGYTF	TGCAGCGTTGGGCACGCCCTTGCGGGTGGCTACACCTTC
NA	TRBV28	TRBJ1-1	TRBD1	CASVEGAMNTEAFF	TGTGCCAGTGTAGAGGGGGCGATGAACACTGAAGCTTTCTTT
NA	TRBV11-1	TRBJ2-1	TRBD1	CASSLAGTGKFF	TGTGCCAGCAGCCTAGCTGGGACAGGGAAGTTCTTC
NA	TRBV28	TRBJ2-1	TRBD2	CAGKVAGENNEQFF	TGTGCCGGGAAAGTGGCGGGGGAAAACAATGAGCAGTTCTTC
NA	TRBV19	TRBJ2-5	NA	CASSMSGGQETQYF	TGTGCCAGTAGTATGTCCGGGGGCCAAGAGACCCAGTACTTC
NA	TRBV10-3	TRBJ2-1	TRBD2	CAINGGSGRSDEQFF	TGTGCCATCAACGGGGGGAGCGGGAGGAGCGATGAGCAGTTCTTC
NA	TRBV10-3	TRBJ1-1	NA	CAISERGGLEAFF	TGTGCCATCAGTGAGCGTGGGGGACTCGAAGCTTTCTTT
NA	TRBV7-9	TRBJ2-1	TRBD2	CASSAPGLADYNEQFF	TGTGCCAGCAGCGCCCCGGGACTAGCGGACTACAATGAGCAGTTCTTC
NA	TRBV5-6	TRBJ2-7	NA	CASSLQGTYEQYF	TGTGCCAGCAGCTTACAGGGAACGTACGAGCAGTACTTC
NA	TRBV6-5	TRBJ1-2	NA	CASYHSGYTF	TGTGCCAGCTACCACTCTGGCTACACCTTC
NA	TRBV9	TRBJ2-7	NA	CASSVDGTDYEQYF	TGTGCCAGCAGCGTAGACGGGACTGACTACGAGCAGTACTTC
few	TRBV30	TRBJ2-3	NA	CACARTLSTDTQYF	TGTGCCTGCGCTCGGACACTCAGCACAGATACGCAGTATTTT
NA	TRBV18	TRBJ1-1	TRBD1	CASSPTGQGRTTEAFF	TGTGCCAGCTCGCCGACCGGACAGGGACGGACCACTGAAGCTTTCTTT
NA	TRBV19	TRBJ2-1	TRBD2	CASRLAGSYNEQFF	TGTGCCAGTCGACTAGCGGGCTCCTACAATGAGCAGTTCTTC
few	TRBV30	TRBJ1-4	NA	CAWRQGINNEKLFF	TGTGCCTGGAGACAGGGTATCAATAATGAAAAACTGTTTTTT
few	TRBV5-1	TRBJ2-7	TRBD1	CASSWTGTGPYEQYF	TGCGCCAGCAGCTGGACCGGGACAGGGCCCTACGAGCAGTACTTC
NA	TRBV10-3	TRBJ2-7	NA	CAITDQNSSYEQYF	TGTGCCATCACAGACCAGAACAGTTCCTACGAGCAGTACTTC
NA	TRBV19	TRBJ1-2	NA	CASNQGSSLGYGYTF	TGTGCCAGTAATCAGGGTTCAAGCCTAGGCTATGGCTACACCTTC
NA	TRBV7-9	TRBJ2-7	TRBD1	CASSPQGAAYEQYF	TGTGCCAGCAGCCCTCAGGGGGCTGCCTACGAGCAGTACTTC
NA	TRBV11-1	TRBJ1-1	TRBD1	CASSLAGQGTGTEAFF	TGTGCCAGCAGCTTAGCGGGACAGGGGACTGGCACTGAAGCTTTCTTT
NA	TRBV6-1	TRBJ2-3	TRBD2	CASSEALAGGRTDTQYF	TGTGCCAGCAGTGAAGCTCTAGCGGGAGGAAGAACAGATACGCAGTATTTT
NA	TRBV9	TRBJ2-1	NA	CASSVARNEQFF	TGTGCCAGCAGCGTAGCTAGAAATGAGCAGTTCTTC
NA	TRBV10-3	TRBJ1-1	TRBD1	CAAGTGLYEAFF	TGTGCCGCCGGGACAGGGCTATATGAAGCTTTCTTT
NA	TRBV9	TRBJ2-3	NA	CASSAHELALAQYF	TGTGCCAGCAGCGCTCATGAACTAGCACTGGCGCAGTATTTT
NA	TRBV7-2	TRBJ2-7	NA	CASSLERRQYEQYF	TGTGCCAGCAGCTTAGAACGAAGACAGTACGAGCAGTACTTC
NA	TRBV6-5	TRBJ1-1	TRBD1	CASSYSGQGTEAFF	TGTGCCAGCAGTTATTCCGGACAGGGGACCGAAGCTTTCTTT
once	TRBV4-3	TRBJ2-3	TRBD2	CASSPRRTSGRADTQYF	TGCGCCAGCAGCCCACGGCGGACTAGCGGGAGGGCAGATACGCAGTATTTT
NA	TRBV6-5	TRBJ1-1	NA	CASRRGMNTEAFF	TGTGCCAGCCGGCGAGGTATGAACACTGAAGCTTTCTTT
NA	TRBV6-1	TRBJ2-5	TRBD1	CASSVHDREETQYF	TGTGCCAGCAGTGTCCACGACAGGGAAGAGACCCAGTACTTC
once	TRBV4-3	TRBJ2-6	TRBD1	CASSQMTGSPGANVLTF	TGCGCCAGCAGCCAAATGACAGGGTCCCCTGGGGCCAACGTCCTGACTTTC
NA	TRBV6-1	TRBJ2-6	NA	CASSVFAGRSSGANVLTF	TGTGCCAGCAGTGTATTCGCAGGGAGGAGCTCTGGGGCCAACGTCCTGACTTTC
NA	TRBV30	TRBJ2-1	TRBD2	CAWSVRLAGVNEQFF	TGTGCCTGGAGTGTACGACTAGCGGGAGTGAATGAGCAGTTCTTC
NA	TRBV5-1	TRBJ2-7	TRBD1	CASSQNPTYRGTYEQYF	TGCGCCAGCAGCCAAAACCCCACCTACAGGGGTACCTACGAGCAGTACTTC